These 28 T cell receptor beta chains share one sample of origin, sequenced in a study of Graves' ophthalmopathy and Graves' hyperthyroidism. Amplification from RNA transcripts yielded the TCR beta CDR3 regions. Second-round multiplex PCR came after a first-round RT-PCR that employed HTBI primers. TCRdb redid the calling of the multiplex PCR reads with MiXCR, one entry per CDR3 protein. This table has under 800,000 distinct CDR3 sequences, approximately 21% appearing once. Specimen: peripheral blood. Source of these receptors: a young woman with stable Graves' hyperthyroidism. Some clones in this sample may be carry-over from other donors' samples.

The sample holds many counts of this clonotype. This chain links TRBV12-5 with TRBJ1-1; no clear D. V was pared by 8 bases and J by 5 bases, with 9 bases between. CDR3 length: 11 amino acids. The germline gives CDR1 LGHNT, CDR2 FRNRAP. The CDR3 DNA sequence: TGTGCTAGTAGAGGTCCTACTGAAGCTTTCTTT. Translating gives CASRGPTEAFF.

The table lists this clonotype with many counts. This chain links TRBV6-5 with TRBJ1-2, with a possible D match to TRBD1 (6 bases). Germline CDR1 and CDR2: MNHEY and SVGAGI. CDR3 length equals 13 residues. Trimming pared 2 bases from V and 6 bases from J, leaving 10 bases between. The CDR3 region has the DNA TGTGCCAGCAGTTACGCAGGGGATCATGGCTACACCTTC. Amino acid sequence: CASSYAGDHGYTF.

In this sample, this clonotype turned up many times. This sequence joins TRBV28 and TRBJ2-7; 10 nucleotides align to TRBD1. This CDR3 contains 12 residues. With V trimmed by 4 bases and J by 9 bases, 3 bases remained unmatched. Germline lookup yields CDR1 MDHEN and CDR2 SYDVKM. For the CDR3, the DNA is TGTGCCAGCAGTTGGGGACAGGGGACGCAGTACTTC. Translating it yields CASSWGQGTQYF.

This chain joins TRBV27 and TRBJ2-5; weak D call: TRBD1 (6 bases). Trimming removed 4 bases from V and 2 bases from J, with 11 bases in between. In germline, CDR1 is MNHEY, CDR2 SMNVEV (reference sequence). This CDR3 is built from 14 residues. The CDR3 region is CASSYQGRQETQYF. The CDR3 DNA reads as TGTGCCAGCAGTTACCAGGGGAGACAAGAGACCCAGTACTTC.

The chain carries TRBV11-2 and TRBJ1-1; 8 bases are a match to TRBD1. Germline V lookup: CDR1 SGHAT, CDR2 FQNNGV. With V trimmed by 5 bases and J by 4 bases, 6 bases remained unmatched. This CDR3 region has 14 residues. Here the CDR3 reads CASSAQGEGTEAFF. The CDR3 bases are TGTGCCAGCAGCGCACAGGGGGAAGGCACTGAAGCTTTCTTT.

The sample holds one count of this clonotype. The rearrangement links TRBV12-3 or TRBV12-4 to TRBJ2-2; D unclear. Trimming cost V 3 bases and J 2 bases, with 7 bases left between them. The CDR3 loop spans 14 amino acids. The CDR3: CASSFWGNTGELFF. As DNA, the CDR3 is TGTGCCAGCAGTTTCTGGGGAAACACCGGGGAGCTGTTTTTT.

The chain links TRBV11-2 to TRBJ1-1, with TRBD1 identical over 7 bases. The ends lost 7 bases at V and 1 base at J; junction bases unmatched: 6. The V gene's germline CDR1 is SGHAT and CDR2 FQNNGV. This CDR3 is built from 14 residues. This chain's CDR3 is CASIRTGRNTEAFF. The CDR3 DNA reads as TGTGCCAGCATCCGGACAGGTCGGAACACTGAAGCTTTCTTT.

A few counts support this clonotype. This rearrangement joins TRBV5-1 to TRBJ1-5; D uncertain. Trimming took off 2 bases at V and 7 bases at J, with 13 bases between the two ends. Germline lookup yields CDR1 SGHRS and CDR2 YFSETQ. This CDR3 contains 14 residues. The chain's CDR3 is CASSLAPGEQPQHF. CDR3 bases: TGCGCCAGCAGCTTAGCCCCCGGAGAACAGCCCCAGCATTTT.

The table lists this clonotype with a count of one. The rearrangement joins TRBV7-3 to TRBJ2-2; D is possibly TRBD1 (6 bases). Germline CDR1 SGHTA, CDR2 FQGTGA. The CDR3 is 16 amino acids. Trimming took off 0 bases at V and 4 bases at J, with 12 bases between the two ends. In nucleotides, the CDR3 is TGTGCCAGCAGCTTAACGAGGGGGAAACCCACCGGGGAGCTGTTTTTT. It encodes CASSLTRGKPTGELFF.

This clonotype was recorded at least ten times. This sequence joins TRBV5-1 and TRBJ1-1, with a possible D match to TRBD1 (5 bases). Germline loops: CDR1 SGHRS, CDR2 YFSETQ. V shed 3 bases and J shed 1 base, with 22 bases lying between them. CDR3 length: 18 residues. CDR3 sequence: CASSSSGYRLNGNTEAFF. The CDR3 DNA follows: TGCGCCAGCAGCTCCTCGGGGTACAGGCTAAATGGGAACACTGAAGCTTTCTTT.

This rearrangement joins TRBV28 to TRBJ2-7, with D perhaps being TRBD1 or TRBD2 (6 bases each). Trimming left V 7 bases short and J 0 bases short, with 13 bases between. Per the germline V gene, CDR1 is MDHEN and CDR2 is SYDVKM. The CDR3 loop spans 14 amino acids. CDR3 nucleotide sequence: TGTGCCAGCACCTGGGGGGCTAGCTCCTACGAGCAGTACTTC. Translation: CASTWGASSYEQYF.

This clonotype was observed at least ten times. V gene TRBV6-4 combines with J gene TRBJ1-5, with TRBD1 matching over 10 bases. This CDR3 is built from 17 residues. Germline loops: CDR1 MRHNA, CDR2 SNTAGT. The junction had 11 bases not matched to a gene; V was cut back by 8 bases and J by 1 base. CDR3 protein: CASYGQGEPGSNQPQHF. CDR3 coding DNA: TGTGCCAGCTATGGACAGGGGGAACCTGGGAGCAATCAGCCCCAGCATTTT.

This clonotype came up many times. The chain uses TRBV6-2 or TRBV6-3 and TRBJ1-1; D is undetermined. Germline values: CDR1 MNHEY, CDR2 SVGEGT. Trimming left V 0 bases short and J 0 bases short, with 11 bases between. The CDR3 consists of 16 residues. The CDR3 loop is CASSYSLGSMNTEAFF. The CDR3 bases are TGTGCCAGCAGTTACTCGCTAGGGTCCATGAACACTGAAGCTTTCTTT.

This clonotype was seen ten or more times. The chain links TRBV5-1 to TRBJ2-7; 7 bases match TRBD1. Germline CDR1 is SGHRS and CDR2 is YFSETQ. There are 14 residues in the CDR3. The V and J ends lost 3 bases and 4 bases, in that order; junction bases with no gene match: 7. This CDR3 reads CASSWTGPSYEQYF. The CDR3 bases are TGCGCCAGCAGCTGGACAGGCCCTTCTTACGAGCAGTACTTC.

This clonotype has a count of ten or more. The chain joins TRBV5-1 to TRBJ2-7; D might be TRBD2 (6 bases). This CDR3 has 15 amino acids. Germline CDR1 SGHRS, CDR2 YFSETQ. Trimming cost V 0 bases and J 4 bases, with 14 bases left between them. The CDR3 coding sequence is TGCGCCAGCAGCTTGGGGAGGAGGGAGCTTTACGAGCAGTACTTC. Encoded protein: CASSLGRRELYEQYF.

This clonotype was observed at least ten times. The chain links TRBV12-5 to TRBJ1-5, with D unclear. V was shortened by 1 base and J by 5 bases, with 0 bases between the two germline ends. This CDR3 has 11 residues. In germline, CDR1 is LGHNT, CDR2 FRNRAP. The CDR3 nucleotides are TGTGCTAGTGGTTTGGATCAGCCCCAGCATTTT. Translation: CASGLDQPQHF.

In its sample, this clonotype was seen many times. This chain joins TRBV20-1 and TRBJ2-7; TRBD2 matches at 10 bases. Germline V gene lookup returns CDR1 DFQATT and CDR2 SNEGSKA (reference sequence). V lost 6 bases and J lost 0; bases outside the gene matches: 5. This CDR3 region has 14 residues. The chain's CDR3 is CSARGTSDSYEQYF. The CDR3, as DNA: TGCAGTGCCCGAGGGACTAGCGACTCCTACGAGCAGTACTTC.

This clonotype was seen ten or more times. The chain combines TRBV12-3 or TRBV12-4 with TRBJ1-2; D is ambiguous. The CDR3 runs to 14 residues. V was trimmed by 5 bases and J by 3 bases, leaving 13 bases between them. CDR3 sequence reads: CASSPSTGHYGYTF. The CDR3 DNA reads as TGTGCCAGCAGTCCTTCGACTGGGCACTATGGCTACACCTTC.

The J gene is TRBJ2-5, the V gene TRBV2, with D perhaps matching TRBD1 (6 bases). Germline CDR1 reads SNHLY; CDR2 reads FYNNEI. The CDR3 is 11 amino acids. With 8 bases removed from V and 4 bases from J, the gap between germline ends came to 8 bases. The CDR3 nucleotides read TGTGCCAGCCTACAGGGAGAGACCCAGTACTTC. This sequence encodes CASLQGETQYF.

This clonotype was counted ten times or more. The chain links TRBV12-3 or TRBV12-4 to TRBJ2-5, with D perhaps matching TRBD2 (7 bases). The CDR3 loop spans 15 amino acids. Trimming removed 9 bases at V and 3 bases at J, with 20 bases between. The CDR3 DNA reads as TGTGCCAGTGTCTTCGGAACAGGGACTAAAGAGACCCAGTACTTC. Translated: CASVFGTGTKETQYF.

This rearrangement joins TRBV18 to TRBJ2-5; possible D gene TRBD1, 5 bases. Germline CDR1 KGHSH, CDR2 LQKENI. The CDR3 spans 14 residues. V lost 3 bases and J 2 bases, leaving 10 bases between the germline ends. The CDR3 coding sequence is TGTGCCAGCTCACCGATACAGGCTCAAGAGACCCAGTACTTC. Translated: CASSPIQAQETQYF.

On this clonotype: A much larger clone is a single base away; this may be a read error. This sequence joins TRBV20-1 and TRBJ1-1, with D maybe TRBD1 (6 bases). This CDR3 region has 11 residues. From germline, CDR1 is DFQATT and CDR2 SNEGSKA (reference sequence). CDR3 sequence: CSASQGFKACF. The CDR3 nucleotides read TGCAGTGCTAGTCAGGGGTTTAAAGCTTGCTTT.

In its sample, this clonotype was seen many times. The chain combines TRBV30 with TRBJ2-7, with D unclear. Germline lookup yields CDR1 GTSNPN and CDR2 SVGIG (reference sequence). Trimming shortened V by 3 bases and J by 2 bases, and 11 bases separated the two germline ends. CDR3 length equals 13 residues. CDR3 bases: TGTGCCTGGAGGGAAACTACAACCTACGAGCAGTACTTC. Amino acid sequence: CAWRETTTYEQYF.

J is TRBJ1-1 and V is TRBV12-3 or TRBV12-4, with D possibly being TRBD1 (6 bases). This CDR3 is built from 15 residues. V dropped 4 bases and J dropped 0 bases, with 12 bases sitting between them. As DNA, the CDR3 is TGTGCCAGCAGTTACACAGGGTCCATGAACACTGAAGCTTTCTTT. Its translation: CASSYTGSMNTEAFF.

This clonotype was detected ten times or more. The CDR3, as DNA: TGCGCCAGCAGCCAGCATCCAGCGGGAGCGCACTCCTACGAGCAGTACTTC. It encodes CASSQHPAGAHSYEQYF. The chain couples TRBV4-1 to TRBJ2-7; 8 bases match TRBD2. This CDR3 contains 17 residues. Unmatched junction bases numbered 10, after V lost 3 bases and J lost 0 bases. Germline loops: CDR1 MGHRA, CDR2 YSYEKL.

The chain joins TRBV6-1 to TRBJ2-7, with D perhaps TRBD2 (5 bases). V was pared by 10 bases and J by 3 bases, with 16 bases between. The germline V gene encodes CDR1 MNHNS and CDR2 SASEGT. CDR3 size: 13 residues. The CDR3 sequence is CATREPLYYEQYF. DNA for the CDR3: TGTGCCACCCGGGAACCGCTTTACTACGAGCAGTACTTC.

The V and J genes are TRBV6-1 and TRBJ2-5; 8 nucleotides match TRBD2. CDR3 length equals 16 residues. The ends lost 5 bases at V and 1 base at J; junction bases unmatched: 9. Germline assignment: CDR1 MNHNS and CDR2 SASEGT. For the CDR3, the DNA is TGTGCCAGCAGTCCCTTCGGCGGGGGGACCCAAGAGACCCAGTACTTC. As protein: CASSPFGGGTQETQYF.

This clonotype was seen a few times. CDR3 in amino acids: CSARGGGGTGELFF. In DNA form, the CDR3 reads TGCAGTGCTAGGGGCGGGGGAGGCACCGGGGAGCTGTTTTTT. The V call is TRBV20-1, the J call TRBJ2-2; 7 bases agree with TRBD2. Germline V gene data show CDR1 as DFQATT and CDR2 as SNEGSKA (reference sequence). Trimming at V came to 3 bases and at J to 4 bases, leaving 5 bases not matched to a gene. The CDR3 has 14 residues.